The 4 T cell receptor beta chains below all came from one sample that was sequenced in a study of T cell responses to AZD1222 COVID-19 vaccine. Data came from immunoSEQ multiplex PCR; TCRdb stores just in-frame clones and leaves some out. The table includes about 140,000 clones, 85% detected once. The sequences come from peripheral blood, collected 28 days after the second dose of the MenACWY control vaccine. The receptors were gathered from an adult who received the MenACWY meningococcal vaccine as a control.

The chain links TRBV18 to TRBJ1-1; D gene unclear. This CDR3 region has 14 residues. V lost 0 bases and J 0 bases, leaving 5 bases between the germline ends. Per germline, CDR1 KGHSH and CDR2 LQKENI. CDR3 in amino acids: CASSPPPLNTEAFF. CDR3 DNA sequence: TGTGCCAGCTCACCACCCCCACTGAACACTGAAGCTTTCTTT.

This sequence joins TRBV6-5 and TRBJ2-3; D possibly corresponds to TRBD2 (6 bases). Looked up from germline, CDR1 is MNHEY and CDR2 is SVGAGI. The CDR3 is made up of 14 amino acids. V lost 2 bases and J 6 bases, leaving 12 bases between the germline ends. In DNA, the CDR3 is TGTGCCAGCAGTTACACGGGGGTAAGGGATACGCAGTATTTT. It translates to CASSYTGVRDTQYF.

The chain employs TRBV5-6 and TRBJ2-3; D is unresolved. The CDR3 has 17 residues. The V gene lost 0 bases and the J gene lost 0 bases, with 14 bases spanning the gap. In germline, CDR1 is SGHDT, CDR2 YYEEEE. The CDR3 DNA reads as TGTGCCAGCAGCTTGGGGTTTTTGGGCCTTAGCACAGATACGCAGTATTTT. This encodes CASSLGFLGLSTDTQYF.

The rearrangement uses TRBV9 and TRBJ2-3; D remains unclear. Germline assignment: CDR1 SGDLS and CDR2 YYNGEE. Trimming cost V 4 bases and J 2 bases, with 11 bases left between them. This CDR3 has 14 amino acids. This CDR3 is CASSLQDLTDTQYF. CDR3 nucleotide sequence: TGTGCCAGCAGCCTCCAGGACCTCACAGATACGCAGTATTTT.